These 8 T cell receptor beta chains were all obtained from the same sample, sequenced in a study of T cell repertoires in cytomegalovirus infection. The antigens these receptors bind are not known. TCRdb itself ran the reads through MiXCR, one entry per CDR3 protein. The profile shows 650,000 to 900,000 distinct CDR3 sequences, roughly 33% of them singletons. This specimen consisted of cultured CD8+ T cells from PBMCs, obtained from culture after CMV antigen stimulation. All receptors come from a human donor in good health (CMV status not recorded). Some clones in this sample may be carry-over from other donors' samples.

V is TRBV7-8 and J is TRBJ2-3; D unclear. V lost 5 bases and J 1 base, leaving 19 bases between the germline ends. The CDR3 is 17 residues long. Germline-derived CDR1 and CDR2 are SGHVS and FQNEAQ. CDR3 sequence reads: CASSQDLRVLGTDTQYF. The CDR3 DNA reads as TGTGCCAGCAGCCAAGACCTACGGGTTCTCGGCACAGATACGCAGTATTTT.

The chain uses TRBV5-1 and TRBJ1-1; D perhaps matches TRBD1 (5 bases). This CDR3 has 14 amino acids. Germline CDR1 and CDR2: SGHRS and YFSETQ. The V and J ends lost 4 bases and 3 bases respectively, with 13 bases between them. The CDR3 coding sequence is TGCGCCAGCAGCGTTCGGGACGGTCACACTGAAGCTTTCTTT. This encodes CASSVRDGHTEAFF.

On this clonotype: In this CDR3 the conserved last residue, phenylalanine or tryptophan, is missing, so a read error is likely. The CDR3 sequence is CASSLVGLAQETQYS. The DNA for the CDR3 is TGTGCCAGCAGTTTAGTGGGACTGGCGCAAGAGACCCAGTACTCC. The rearrangement links TRBV12-3 or TRBV12-4 to TRBJ2-5, with TRBD2 as a possible D gene (6 bases). Trimming took off 1 base at V and 2 bases at J, with 11 bases between the two ends. This CDR3 has 15 amino acids.

The V and J genes are TRBV28 and TRBJ1-5; TRBD1 agrees at 11 bases. The CDR3 is 20 residues long. Per the germline V gene, CDR1 is MDHEN and CDR2 is SYDVKM. The ends lost 5 bases at V and 0 bases at J; junction bases unmatched: 15. The DNA of the CDR3 is TGTGCCAGCAGTATGATCGGGACAGGGGGAAATGATTATAGCAATCAGCCCCAGCATTTT. This codes for CASSMIGTGGNDYSNQPQHF.

In regard to this clonotype: The CDR3 does not close with the conserved phenylalanine or tryptophan, likely indicating a read error. V is TRBV4-1 and J is TRBJ2-5; 7 nucleotides line up with TRBD1. V lost 0 bases, J lost 2 bases, and 3 bases stayed unmatched. The CDR3 length is 15 residues. Germline V gene sequence: CDR1 MGHRA, CDR2 YSYEKL. The CDR3 spells CASSQEGQDQETQYS. CDR3 DNA sequence: TGCGCCAGCAGCCAAGAAGGACAGGATCAAGAGACCCAGTACTCC.

This clonotype was recorded many times. As DNA, the CDR3 is TGTGCCAGCAGCTTGCGACTAGCGGGGGGGCCATCCTACAATGAGCAGTTCTTC. Translated, it gives CASSLRLAGGPSYNEQFF. This sequence joins TRBV7-6 and TRBJ2-1, with 14 bases that match TRBD2. Looked up from germline, CDR1 is SGHVS and CDR2 is FNYEAQ. The junction had 5 bases not matched to a gene; V was cut back by 3 bases and J by 1 base. CDR3 length: 18 residues.

The rearrangement uses TRBV18 and TRBJ1-2, with D possibly matching TRBD1 (6 bases). Germline CDR1 and CDR2: KGHSH and LQKENI. This CDR3 contains 19 residues. V gave up 5 bases and J gave up 6 bases, with 31 bases separating them. The CDR3 DNA follows: TGTGCCAGCTCATTTATCTACGAAGCAGGGGCCCCGGAGGAAGATGGCTACACCTTC. This sequence encodes CASSFIYEAGAPEEDGYTF.

For this clonotype: The final CDR3 position lacks the conserved phenylalanine or tryptophan, pointing to a likely read error. The V and J genes are TRBV27 and TRBJ2-7, with D possibly being TRBD1 (5 bases). CDR1 and CDR2 from the germline V gene are MNHEY and SMNVEV (reference sequence). Trimming left V 6 bases short and J 4 bases short, with 19 bases between. This CDR3 contains 15 residues. CDR3 residues: CASRSRTKRLYEQYS. The CDR3 DNA sequence: TGTGCCAGCAGAAGCCGGACAAAACGGCTGTACGAGCAGTACTCC.